This TCR beta chain was identified during a study of control samples from healthy donors and cancer patients. The data were produced by immunoSEQ multiplex PCR, yet TCRdb's version contains in-frame clones alone and is incomplete. This table has approximately 100,000 clones, roughly 86% appearing once. The CDR3 has 18 amino acids. With 0 bases clipped from V and 4 bases from J, the junction kept 11 bases outside the gene matches. The germline V gene encodes CDR1 SGHNT and CDR2 YYREEE (reference sequence). The rearrangement uses TRBV5-4 and TRBJ1-3; TRBD1 matches 9 bases. This clonotype originated in a young man in good health. The sequenced material came from blood. CDR3 sequence (DNA): TGTGCCAGCAGCTTGGATCCCCCGGGACAGGGAAGAGGAAACACCATATATTTT. Protein sequence: CASSLDPPGQGRGNTIYF.